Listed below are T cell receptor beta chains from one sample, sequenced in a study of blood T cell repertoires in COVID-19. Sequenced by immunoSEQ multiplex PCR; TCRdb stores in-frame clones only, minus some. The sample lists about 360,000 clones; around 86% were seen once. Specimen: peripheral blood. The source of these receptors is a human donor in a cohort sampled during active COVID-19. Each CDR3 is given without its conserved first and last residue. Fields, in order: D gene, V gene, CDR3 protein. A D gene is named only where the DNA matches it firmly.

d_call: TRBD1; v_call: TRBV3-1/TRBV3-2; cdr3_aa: ASSQGTGNQPQH
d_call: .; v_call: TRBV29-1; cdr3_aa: SVGGAGEKLF
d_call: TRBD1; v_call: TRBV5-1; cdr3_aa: ASSALGTGEQF
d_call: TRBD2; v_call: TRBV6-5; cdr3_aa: ASSSSGGETDTQY
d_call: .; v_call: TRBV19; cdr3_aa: ASSSRRRPTGELF
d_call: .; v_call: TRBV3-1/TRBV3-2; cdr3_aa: ASSQWTANYGYT
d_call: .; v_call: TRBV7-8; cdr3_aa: ASSLGGPTLGNQPQH
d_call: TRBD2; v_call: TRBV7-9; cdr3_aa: ASSLADSGRGKNIQY
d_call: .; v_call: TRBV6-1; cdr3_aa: ASSEARYGSGTQY
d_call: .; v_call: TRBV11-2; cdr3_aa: ASSNPDNEQF
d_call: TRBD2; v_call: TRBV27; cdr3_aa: ASRSLAGVSYEQY
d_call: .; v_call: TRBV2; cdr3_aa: ASTEDTSTNEKLF
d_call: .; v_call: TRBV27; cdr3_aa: ASSRRPREGTEAF
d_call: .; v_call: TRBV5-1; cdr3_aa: ASSLGATPDNEKLF
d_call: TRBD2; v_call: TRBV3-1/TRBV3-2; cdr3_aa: ASSPGTSGQETQY
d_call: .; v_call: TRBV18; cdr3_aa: ASSPLGGDQPQH
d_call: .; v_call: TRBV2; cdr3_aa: ASTKQGGTQETQY
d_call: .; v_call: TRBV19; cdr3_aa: ASSIDGRPNTEAF
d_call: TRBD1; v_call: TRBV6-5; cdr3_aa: ASSYQTGSFTF
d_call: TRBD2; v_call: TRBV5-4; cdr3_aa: ASSLELASSTDTQY
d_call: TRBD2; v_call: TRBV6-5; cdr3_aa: AGSSAGGRNEQY
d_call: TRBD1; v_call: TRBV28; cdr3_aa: ATGGLRDNSPLH
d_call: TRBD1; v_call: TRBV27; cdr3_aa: ASSRDRANSPLH
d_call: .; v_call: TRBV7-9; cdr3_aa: ASSFFGGGRANTEAF
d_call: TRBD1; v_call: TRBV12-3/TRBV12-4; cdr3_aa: ASSSGQQETQY
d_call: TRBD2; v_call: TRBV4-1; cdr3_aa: ASSQLGLAVGNNEQF
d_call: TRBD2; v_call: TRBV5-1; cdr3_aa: ASSLATSGNEQF
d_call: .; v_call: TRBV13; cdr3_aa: ASSVEMNTEAF
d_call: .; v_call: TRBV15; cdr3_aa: ATSRDSSSYEQY
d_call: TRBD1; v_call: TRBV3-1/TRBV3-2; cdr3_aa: ASSLGQGRYTEAF
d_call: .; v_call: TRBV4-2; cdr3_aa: ASSQDGDTQY
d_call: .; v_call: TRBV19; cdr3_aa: ASSSTLGGWPGRQPQH
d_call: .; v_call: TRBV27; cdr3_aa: ASPRYVGGPANEQF
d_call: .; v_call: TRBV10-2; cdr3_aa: ASSPSTDTQY